Listed here are 17 T cell receptor beta chains from one sample, sequenced in a study of tumor-infiltrating lymphocytes in localized non-small cell lung cancer. Method: immunoSEQ multiplex PCR; TCRdb's copy keeps in-frame clones and lacks some. This sample has about 21,000 clones; over 70% occur once, and the top ten carry about 3.4%. Source material: lung tumor tissue. The receptors here all came from a human donor with non-small cell lung cancer.

This chain connects TRBV7-2 to TRBJ2-7; D tentatively reads TRBD1 or TRBD2 (5 bases each). This CDR3 is 13 amino acids long. CDR1 is SGHTA and CDR2 is FQGNSA in the germline V gene. Trimming removed 1 base at V and 5 bases at J, with 9 bases between. CDR3 sequence reads: CASSLGDHDEQYF. For the CDR3, the DNA is TGTGCCAGCAGCTTAGGGGACCACGACGAGCAGTACTTC.

The rearrangement links TRBV11-2 to TRBJ1-2; maybe TRBD1 (6 bases). Germline CDR1 is SGHAT and CDR2 is FQNNGV. CDR3 length: 13 amino acids. The germline V and J ends were trimmed by 5 bases and 8 bases, with 15 bases remaining between them. The CDR3 nucleotides read TGTGCCAGCAGCCACGCGGGGGCTGGAGGCTACACCTTC. This encodes CASSHAGAGGYTF. The variable domain in full, with the rest retrieved from reference TRBV11-2 and TRBJ1-2, is EAGVAQSPRYKIIEKRQSVAFWCNPISGHATLYWYQQILGQGPKLLIQFQNNGVVDDSQLPKDRFSAERLKGVDSTLKIQPAKLEDSAVYLCASSHAGAGGYTFGSGTRLTVV.

The chain employs TRBV6-5 and TRBJ1-6; D gene ambiguous. The ends were cut back, 2 bases at V and 9 bases at J, with 5 bases in the middle. From germline, CDR1 is MNHEY and CDR2 SVGAGI. The CDR3 has 12 residues. The CDR3 DNA is TGTGCCAGCAGTTACCCGGGTTCACCCCTCCACTTT. It encodes CASSYPGSPLHF.

The chain employs TRBV5-4 and TRBJ2-5; D is undetermined. The germline CDR1 and CDR2 sequences are SGHNT and YYREEE (reference sequence). CDR3 length: 13 residues. Trimming left V 1 base short and J 1 base short, with 5 bases between. The CDR3 DNA reads TGTGCCAGCAGCTTGAACTCCCAAGAGACCCAGTACTTC. Translation: CASSLNSQETQYF.

This clone was observed once. V gene TRBV7-2 combines with J gene TRBJ2-7; D remains ambiguous. The germline CDR1 and CDR2 sequences are SGHTA and FQGNSA. V lost 5 bases and J 7 bases, leaving 12 bases between the germline ends. This CDR3 has 12 residues. CDR3 loop: CASSPGRDEQYF. CDR3 in DNA: TGTGCCAGCAGCCCCGGTAGGGATGAGCAGTACTTC.

The genes are TRBV2 and TRBJ1-1; D not resolved. The CDR3 is 11 amino acids. The germline gives CDR1 SNHLY, CDR2 FYNNEI. Trimming removed 11 bases from V and 7 bases from J, with 14 bases in between. CDR3 protein: CAGGQRDEAFF. CDR3 sequence (DNA): TGTGCCGGAGGCCAAAGGGATGAAGCTTTCTTT.

This clone was found a few times. The chain uses TRBV11-3 and TRBJ2-3; the D gene could be TRBD1 or TRBD2 (5 bases each). Germline CDR1 reads SGHNT; CDR2 reads YENEEA. V lost 1 base and J lost 6, with 14 bases in between. The CDR3 length is 15 residues. CDR3 bases: TGTGCCAGCAGCTTAGGGGGGTCAGTGGGGGATACGCAGTATTTT. This sequence encodes CASSLGGSVGDTQYF.

Remarks on this clone: The same CDR3 is also encoded by other DNA sequences in this sample. V and J are TRBV5-6 and TRBJ2-7; no definite D call. The CDR3 contains 14 residues. Per the germline V gene, CDR1 is SGHDT and CDR2 is YYEEEE. The germline V and J ends were trimmed by 8 bases and 2 bases, with 17 bases remaining between them. This chain's CDR3 is CASTEVGKPYEQYF. CDR3 sequence (DNA): TGTGCCAGTACCGAGGTTGGGAAACCCTACGAGCAGTACTTC.

The V and J genes are TRBV5-4 and TRBJ2-6, with 12 bases aligning to TRBD2. J gave up 4 bases and V 3 bases, and 14 bases lay outside the gene matches. The CDR3 runs 20 residues. CDR1 is SGHNT, CDR2 YYREEE, per germline (reference sequence). DNA for the CDR3: TGTGCCAGCAGCTCCGACCAAGGGACTAGCGGGTTTGACGGGGCCAACGTCCTGACTTTC. Translation: CASSSDQGTSGFDGANVLTF.

The chain combines TRBV11-2 with TRBJ2-7; D may match TRBD1 or TRBD2 (5 bases each). Trimming removed 6 bases at V and 1 base at J, with 10 bases between. In germline, CDR1 is SGHAT, CDR2 FQNNGV. This CDR3 comprises 13 residues. DNA of the CDR3: TGTGCCAGCAGGGGGGAAGGGTCCTACGAGCAGTACTTC. Translating gives CASRGEGSYEQYF.

This clone was seen just once. The chain combines TRBV11-2 with TRBJ1-2; 8 bases map to TRBD1. CDR1 is SGHAT, CDR2 FQNNGV, per germline. V trimming: 3 bases; J trimming: 5 bases; junction bases outside the gene matches: 5. This CDR3 comprises 14 residues. DNA for the CDR3: TGTGCCAGCAGCTTTCGACAGGGGACTTATGGCTACACCTTC. This encodes CASSFRQGTYGYTF.

The CDR3 region has the DNA TGCGCCAGCACAGACTTGCGAAGCTCCTACAATGAGCAGTTCTTC. Residues: CASTDLRSSYNEQFF. The chain joins TRBV5-1 to TRBJ2-1; D remains unclear. This CDR3 contains 15 residues. Trimming removed 6 bases at V and 0 bases at J, with 13 bases between. Germline lookup yields CDR1 SGHRS and CDR2 YFSETQ.

The rearrangement uses TRBV14 and TRBJ2-7; no definite D call. CDR1 is SGHDN and CDR2 is FVKESK in the germline V gene. The CDR3 extends over 14 amino acids. Trimming shortened V by 0 bases and J by 2 bases, and 8 bases separated the two germline ends. CDR3 in amino acids: CASSQDALAYEQYF. DNA of the CDR3: TGTGCCAGCAGCCAAGATGCGCTAGCCTACGAGCAGTACTTC.

This chain uses TRBV29-1 with TRBJ2-1; no reliable D call. The germline V and J ends were trimmed by 3 bases and 7 bases, with 10 bases remaining between them. The CDR3 extends over 12 amino acids. Per the germline V gene, CDR1 is SQVTM and CDR2 is ANQGSEA. The chain's CDR3 is CSVDLVFNEQFF. Here the CDR3 DNA reads TGCAGCGTTGATTTAGTTTTTAATGAGCAGTTCTTC.

To note about this clone: This CDR3 is also generated by other DNA sequences in the sample. V usage is TRBV5-1 and J usage is TRBJ1-1, with D perhaps TRBD1 (6 bases). Per the germline V gene, CDR1 is SGHRS and CDR2 is YFSETQ. This CDR3 has 15 amino acids. Trimming removed 3 bases from V and 1 base from J, with 13 bases in between. Here the CDR3 DNA reads TGCGCCAGCAGCTCCCGGGGACAACAGAACACTGAAGCTTTCTTT. It specifies CASSSRGQQNTEAFF.

The chain links TRBV21-1 to TRBJ2-7; the D segment call TRBD2 is taken from the table without a DNA check. TRBV21-1 is described as a pseudogene. This CDR3 contains 15 residues. CDR3 DNA: TGTGCCAGCCCTAACACGAGCGGGGCCTCCTACGAGCAGTACTTC. It is translated as CASPNTSGASYEQYF.

V gene TRBV10-3 combines with J gene TRBJ1-4; D may be TRBD1 (5 bases). From germline, CDR1 is ENHRY and CDR2 SYGVKD. Trimming removed 8 bases at V and 0 bases at J, with 10 bases between. This CDR3 is 14 amino acids long. CDR3 bases: TGTGCCATCGGGGCTTCTGCAACTAATGAAAAACTGTTTTTT. The encoded protein is CAIGASATNEKLFF.